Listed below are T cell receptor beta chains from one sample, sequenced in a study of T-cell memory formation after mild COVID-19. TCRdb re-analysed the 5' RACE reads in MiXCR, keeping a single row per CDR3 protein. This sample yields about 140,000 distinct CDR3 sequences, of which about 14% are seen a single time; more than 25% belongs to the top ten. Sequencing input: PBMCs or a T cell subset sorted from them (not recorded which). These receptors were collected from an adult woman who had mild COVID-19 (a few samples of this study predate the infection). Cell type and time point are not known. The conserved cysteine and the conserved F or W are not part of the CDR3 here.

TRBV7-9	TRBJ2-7	ASSLGTKDEQY
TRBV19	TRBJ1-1	ASSIVFGSEAF
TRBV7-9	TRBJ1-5	ASSLTTALGPQH
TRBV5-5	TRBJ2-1	ASSLESHRNSYNEQF
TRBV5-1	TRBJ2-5	ASRQTSSETQY
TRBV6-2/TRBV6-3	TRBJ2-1	ASSPGTPAEQF
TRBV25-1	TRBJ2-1	ASSEFLAGAYNEQF
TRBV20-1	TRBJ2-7	SARENSYEQY
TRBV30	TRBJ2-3	AWKTGYWADTQY
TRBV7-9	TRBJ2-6	ASSFGTGASGANVLT
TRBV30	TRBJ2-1	AWSGGVHNEQF
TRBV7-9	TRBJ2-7	ASSLAYGGHPGYEQY
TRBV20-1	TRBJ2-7	SARAGTGQTYEQY
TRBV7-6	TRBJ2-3	ASSPPETDTQY
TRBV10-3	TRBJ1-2	AILDGGQLYGYT
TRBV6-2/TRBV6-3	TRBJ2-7	ASSYPAAGEQY
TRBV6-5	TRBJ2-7	ASSYGAEQY
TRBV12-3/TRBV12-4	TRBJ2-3	ASNDDSLDTQY
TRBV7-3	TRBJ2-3	ASSSVPGLVTDTQY
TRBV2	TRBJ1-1	ASRTPPGQAPGVAF
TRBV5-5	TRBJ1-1	ASTVTHRGLETEAF
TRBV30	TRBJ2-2	ACTTQGANTGELF
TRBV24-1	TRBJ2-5	ATSDPGQEETQY
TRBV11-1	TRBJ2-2	ASSANTGELF
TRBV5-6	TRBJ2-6	ASSSLIEGVIASDSGANVLT
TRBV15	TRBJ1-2	ATSPDTYGYT
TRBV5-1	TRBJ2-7	ASSWKGQGGSYEQY
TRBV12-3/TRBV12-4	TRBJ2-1	ASSYRGRVDEQF
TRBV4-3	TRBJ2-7	ASSQVKGNYEQY
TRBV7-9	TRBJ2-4	ASSSTGLAGGLAKNIQY
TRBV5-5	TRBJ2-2	ASSPKSGTSGSSVTGELF
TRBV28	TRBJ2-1	ASSLPVDRDRPYNEQF
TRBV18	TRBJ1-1	ASFGPGTEAF
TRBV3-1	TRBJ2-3	ASSQEFGGDPTDTQY
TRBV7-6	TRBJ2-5	ASSLQAGGQETQY
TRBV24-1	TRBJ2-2	ATSDPDEWRTGELF
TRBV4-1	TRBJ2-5	ASSQAGGPLETQY
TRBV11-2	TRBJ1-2	ASSPRQGHYGYT
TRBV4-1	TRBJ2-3	ASSAGLAGDTQY
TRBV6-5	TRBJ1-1	ASRETGGTEAF
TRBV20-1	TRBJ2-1	SAPPLASGSGDEQF
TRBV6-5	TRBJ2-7	ASSYFGDSGYEQY
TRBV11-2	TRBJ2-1	ASSLDLGGRAIYEQF
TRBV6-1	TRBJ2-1	ASSPWRTSSDEQF
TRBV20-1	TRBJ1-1	SARERGENTEAF
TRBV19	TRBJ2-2	ASSIVLAGGTGELF
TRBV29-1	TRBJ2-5	SVDGSSRNQETQY
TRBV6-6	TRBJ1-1	ASSYKAGAMNTEAF
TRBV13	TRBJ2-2	ASSLGLMEEGTGELF
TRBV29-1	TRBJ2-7	SVDESGGTHEQY
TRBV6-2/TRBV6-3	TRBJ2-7	ASSSRTGTEQY
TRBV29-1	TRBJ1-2	SVEPGQGRFGYT